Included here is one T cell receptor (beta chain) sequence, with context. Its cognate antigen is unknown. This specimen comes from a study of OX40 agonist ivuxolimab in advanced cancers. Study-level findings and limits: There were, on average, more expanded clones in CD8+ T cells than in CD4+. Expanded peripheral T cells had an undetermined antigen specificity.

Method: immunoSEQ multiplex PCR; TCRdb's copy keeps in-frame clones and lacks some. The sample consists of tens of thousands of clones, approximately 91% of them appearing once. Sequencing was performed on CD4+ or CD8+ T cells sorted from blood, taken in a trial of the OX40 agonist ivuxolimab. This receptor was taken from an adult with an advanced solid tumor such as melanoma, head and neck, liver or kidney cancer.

The CDR3 sequence: CASSPPDLGETQYF. The CDR3 bases are TGCGCCAGCAGCCCCCCTGACCTGGGAGAGACCCAGTACTTC. The chain carries TRBV5-1 and TRBJ2-5; the D is unclear. The germline V gene has CDR1 SGHRS and CDR2 YFSETQ. Trimming took 4 bases from V and 4 from J, leaving 14 bases between them. CDR3 length equals 14 residues. The variable domain in full, completed from reference TRBV5-1 and TRBJ2-5, reads KAGVTQTPRYLIKTRGQQVTLSCSPISGHRSVSWYQQTPGQGLQFLFEYFSETQRNKGNFPGRFSGRQFSNSRSEMNVSTLELGDSALYLCASSPPDLGETQYFGPGTRLLVL.